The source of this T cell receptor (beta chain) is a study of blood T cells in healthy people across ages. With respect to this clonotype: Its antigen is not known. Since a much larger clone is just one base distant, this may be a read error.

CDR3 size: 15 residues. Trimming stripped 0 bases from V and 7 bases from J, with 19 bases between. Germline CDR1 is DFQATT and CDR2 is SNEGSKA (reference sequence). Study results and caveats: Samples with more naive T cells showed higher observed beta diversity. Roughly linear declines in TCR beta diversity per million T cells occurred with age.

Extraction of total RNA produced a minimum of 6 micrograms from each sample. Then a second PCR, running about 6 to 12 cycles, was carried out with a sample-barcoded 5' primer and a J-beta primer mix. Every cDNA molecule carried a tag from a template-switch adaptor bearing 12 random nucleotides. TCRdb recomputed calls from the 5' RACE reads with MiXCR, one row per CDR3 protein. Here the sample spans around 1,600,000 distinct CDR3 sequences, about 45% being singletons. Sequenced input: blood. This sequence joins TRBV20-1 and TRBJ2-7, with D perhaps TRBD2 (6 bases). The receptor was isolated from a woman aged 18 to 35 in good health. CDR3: CSARDRRGTYNEQYF. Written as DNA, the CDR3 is TGCAGTGCTAGAGATCGGCGCGGGACCTACAATGAGCAGTACTTC.